A single sample is the source of the 32 T cell receptor beta chains below, sequenced in a study of blood T cell repertoires in COVID-19. Here immunoSEQ multiplex PCR was the method, and the copy in TCRdb shows in-frame clones only, minus some. Altogether under 300,000 clones are present, approximately 90% being singletons, with the ten largest covering just under 9%. Sequenced material: PBMCs or T cells enriched from blood (not recorded which). These receptors all come from a man in his forties who had recovered from COVID-19.

V is TRBV11-3 and J is TRBJ2-1; D may be TRBD1 (5 bases). Germline CDR1 is SGHNT and CDR2 is YENEEA. V gave up 1 base and J gave up 4 bases, with 14 bases separating them. This CDR3 contains 16 residues. This chain's CDR3 is CASSLGQSSSYNEQFF. The CDR3, as DNA: TGTGCCAGCAGCTTAGGACAGTCGTCTTCTTACAATGAGCAGTTCTTC. Supplemented by reference TRBV11-3 and TRBJ2-1, the full variable domain reads EAGVVQSPRYKIIEKKQPVAFWCNPISGHNTLYWYLQNLGQGPELLIRYENEEAVDDSQLPKDRFSAERLKGVDSTLKIQPAELGDSAVYLCASSLGQSSSYNEQFFGPGTRLTVL.

V usage is TRBV2 and J usage is TRBJ1-6, with 10 nucleotides matching TRBD1. The CDR3 spans 14 residues. The ends lost 4 bases at V and 9 bases at J; junction bases unmatched: 3. Germline V gene sequence: CDR1 SNHLY, CDR2 FYNNEI. The CDR3, as DNA: TGTGCCAGCAGTGGACAGGGGGCTCTTTCACCCCTCCACTTT. Translation: CASSGQGALSPLHF.

The chain carries TRBV2 and TRBJ2-7; 9 bases match TRBD1. This CDR3 has 14 amino acids. The germline V gene has CDR1 SNHLY and CDR2 FYNNEI. The trim removed 6 bases at V and 2 bases at J, leaving 5 bases unmatched. CDR3 protein: CASRTTGGPYEQYF. In DNA form, the CDR3 reads TGTGCCAGCAGAACCACAGGGGGCCCCTACGAGCAGTACTTC.

The chain employs TRBV10-2 and TRBJ2-5; possibly TRBD1 for D (5 bases). From germline, CDR1 is WSHSY and CDR2 SAAADI. Trimming left V 9 bases short and J 5 bases short, with 16 bases between. The CDR3 sequence is 13 residues long. The CDR3 DNA follows: TGCGCCAGTTTACAGGCCTCCCGCGAGACCCAGTACTTC. It is translated as CASLQASRETQYF.

The V and J genes are TRBV7-2 and TRBJ2-4; TRBD2 agrees at 13 bases. The CDR3 loop spans 14 amino acids. V trimming: 8 bases; J trimming: 9 bases; junction bases outside the gene matches: 7. Germline V gene sequence: CDR1 SGHTA, CDR2 FQGNSA. The CDR3 nucleotides read TGTGCCAGCGGCGACGGGACTAGCGGGGCCATTCAGTACTTC. Translation: CASGDGTSGAIQYF.

The V call is TRBV28, the J call TRBJ2-7; TRBD2 aligns across 10 bases. There are 14 residues in the CDR3. Germline V gene lookup returns CDR1 MDHEN and CDR2 SYDVKM. The V gene end was trimmed by 5 bases and the J gene end by 6 bases; junction bases not matched to a gene: 7. The chain's CDR3 is CASSPAGLASEQYF. The CDR3 DNA is TGTGCCAGCAGTCCCGCGGGACTAGCGTCCGAGCAGTACTTC. The full variable domain, its missing parts supplied by reference TRBV28 and TRBJ2-7, is DVKVTQSSRYLVKRTGEKVFLECVQDMDHENMFWYRQDPGLGLRLIYFSYDVKMKEKGDIPEGYSVSREKKERFSLILESASTNQTSMYLCASSPAGLASEQYFGPGTRLTVT.

This chain joins TRBV27 and TRBJ2-7, with 7 bases matching TRBD2. After removal of 5 bases from V and 7 bases from J, the junction contained 11 bases not matched to a gene. The CDR3 consists of 14 residues. From germline, CDR1 is MNHEY and CDR2 SMNVEV (reference sequence). CDR3 sequence (DNA): TGTGCCAGCAGTACGACGGGACTCGGGGGGGAGCAGTACTTC. Translation gives CASSTTGLGGEQYF.

V and J are TRBV7-8 and TRBJ1-6; D gene unclear. Germline V gene sequence: CDR1 SGHVS, CDR2 FQNEAQ. The CDR3 totals 16 residues. V lost 1 base and J lost 6, with 13 bases in between. In nucleotides, the CDR3 is TGTGCCAGCAGCTTAGATCCCCACCGGGGTAATTCACCCCTCCACTTT. As protein: CASSLDPHRGNSPLHF.

The genes are TRBV7-2 and TRBJ1-3; 8 bases agree with TRBD1. With 5 bases clipped from V and 7 bases from J, the junction kept 13 bases outside the gene matches. Germline V gives CDR1 SGHTA, CDR2 FQGNSA. The CDR3 contains 16 residues. CDR3 amino acids: CASSARGRTGINTIYF. CDR3 sequence (DNA): TGTGCCAGCAGCGCAAGGGGGAGGACAGGGATTAACACCATATATTTT.

This chain joins TRBV2 and TRBJ1-3; maybe TRBD1 (6 bases). Germline-derived CDR1 and CDR2 are SNHLY and FYNNEI. V was cut by 9 bases and J by 5 bases, with 14 bases left in between. This CDR3 region has 13 residues. CDR3 bases: TGTGCCAGGACCCTCAGGGGACGAAACACCATATATTTT. This sequence encodes CARTLRGRNTIYF. The whole variable domain, remainder taken from reference TRBV2 and TRBJ1-3, is EPEVTQTPSHQVTQMGQEVILRCVPISNHLYFYWYRQILGQKVEFLVSFYNNEISEKSEIFDDQFSVERPDGSNFTLKIRSTKLEDSAMYFCARTLRGRNTIYFGEGSWLTVV.

The V and J genes are TRBV9 and TRBJ2-1; 9 bases line up with TRBD2. The CDR3 loop spans 17 amino acids. J was trimmed by 3 bases and V by 3 bases; bases with no gene match: 10. Germline V gives CDR1 SGDLS, CDR2 YYNGEE. CDR3 loop: CASSGFGGGVLYNEQFF. The CDR3 DNA reads as TGTGCCAGCAGCGGATTCGGCGGGGGGGTCCTCTACAATGAGCAGTTCTTC.

V gene TRBV9 combines with J gene TRBJ1-2; 8 nucleotides match TRBD1. V lost 4 bases, J lost 2 bases, and 4 bases stayed unmatched. This CDR3 is 14 amino acids long. Germline-derived CDR1 and CDR2 are SGDLS and YYNGEE. This CDR3 is CASSPGQGNYGYTF. In nucleotides, the CDR3 is TGTGCCAGCAGCCCCGGACAGGGAAACTATGGCTACACCTTC. Based on the CDR3 plus reference TRBV9 and TRBJ1-2, the full variable domain is DSGVTQTPKHLITATGQRVTLRCSPRSGDLSVYWYQQSLDQGLQFLIQYYNGEERAKGNILERFSAQQFPDLHSELNLSSLELGDSALYFCASSPGQGNYGYTFGSGTRLTVV.

The V call is TRBV30, the J call TRBJ1-1; D gene uncertain. V dropped 2 bases and J dropped 4 bases, with 23 bases sitting between them. The germline V gene encodes CDR1 GTSNPN and CDR2 SVGIG (reference sequence). CDR3 length equals 17 residues. The CDR3 DNA reads TGTGCCTGGAGTCCCCGGAGAGGATATCGGGTAGGCACTGAAGCTTTCTTT. Residues: CAWSPRRGYRVGTEAFF.

The gene calls are TRBV6-6 and TRBJ1-1; 7 bases are shared with TRBD1. Trimming removed 6 bases from V and 1 base from J; junction bases left unmatched: 5. The CDR3 is 14 residues long. Germline lookup yields CDR1 MNHNY and CDR2 SVGAGI (reference sequence). The chain's CDR3 is CASSTGTENTEAFF. In nucleotides, the CDR3 is TGTGCCAGCAGCACCGGGACAGAGAACACTGAAGCTTTCTTT.

The rearrangement joins TRBV18 to TRBJ1-5, with 11 bases lining up with TRBD1. Per the germline V gene, CDR1 is KGHSH and CDR2 is LQKENI. The CDR3 extends over 17 amino acids. The junction had 11 bases not matched to a gene; V was cut back by 3 bases and J by 7 bases. CDR3 in DNA: TGTGCCAGCTCACCTCCCTCGGGACAGGGGGGCCGACAGCCCCAGCATTTT. It translates to CASSPPSGQGGRQPQHF.

The chain recombines TRBV6-1 with TRBJ1-5; 7 bases align to TRBD1. The CDR3 loop spans 15 amino acids. CDR1 and CDR2 from the germline V gene are MNHNS and SASEGT. V trimming: 0 bases; J trimming: 7 bases; junction bases outside the gene matches: 6. CDR3 loop: CASSEAGRGSQPQHF. In DNA, the CDR3 is TGTGCCAGCAGTGAAGCGGGCAGGGGGAGCCAGCCCCAGCATTTT.

The V gene is TRBV7-2, the J gene TRBJ1-5; 9 bases map to TRBD1. This CDR3 has 15 amino acids. The trim removed 5 bases at V and 2 bases at J, leaving 4 bases unmatched. CDR1 is SGHTA and CDR2 is FQGNSA in the germline V gene. The CDR3 region has the DNA TGTGCCAGCAGCACCAGGACAGGGGGCAATCAGCCCCAGCATTTT. Translating gives CASSTRTGGNQPQHF.

The V gene is TRBV19, the J gene TRBJ2-1, with D possibly TRBD1 on 5 matching bases. From germline, CDR1 is LNHDA and CDR2 SQIVND (reference sequence). Trimming removed 2 bases from V and 10 bases from J, with 12 bases in between. The CDR3 is made up of 13 amino acids. The CDR3 loop is CASSIRGAEEQFF. In nucleotides, the CDR3 is TGTGCCAGTAGTATACGTGGGGCCGAAGAGCAGTTCTTC.

The V call is TRBV4-1, the J call TRBJ2-6; perhaps TRBD1 as D (5 bases). Germline V CDR1 and CDR2: MGHRA, YSYEKL. V lost 0 bases and J lost 3, with 12 bases in between. The CDR3 is 17 residues long. The CDR3: CASSQERQGGGANVLTF. The CDR3 DNA is TGCGCCAGCAGCCAAGAGAGGCAGGGCGGTGGGGCCAACGTCCTGACTTTC.

The genes are TRBV4-2 and TRBJ2-1; D perhaps matches TRBD2 (6 bases). Germline-derived CDR1 and CDR2 are LGHNA and YNFKEQ. V gave up 0 bases and J gave up 2 bases, with 8 bases separating them. The CDR3 spans 15 residues. The CDR3 spells CASSQETSAYNEQFF. The CDR3 DNA follows: TGTGCCAGCAGCCAAGAGACTAGTGCCTACAATGAGCAGTTCTTC.

Here the CDR3 reads CAISAALGGVYEKLFF. The DNA of the CDR3 is TGTGCCATCAGTGCGGCCCTCGGGGGTGTTTATGAAAAACTGTTTTTT. V gene TRBV10-3 combines with J gene TRBJ1-4, with D perhaps matching TRBD1 (5 bases). Germline assignment: CDR1 ENHRY and CDR2 SYGVKD. Trimming cost V 4 bases and J 6 bases, with 18 bases left between them. The CDR3 runs to 16 residues.

V and J are TRBV19 and TRBJ1-2, with a weak D call TRBD1 (5 bases). The CDR3 extends over 14 amino acids. The V end lost 5 bases, the J end lost 7 bases, and 17 bases lay between the germline ends. Germline V CDR1 and CDR2: LNHDA, SQIVND (reference sequence). In nucleotides, the CDR3 is TGTGCCAGTAGTTCCCCGGCAGGGTATGCTGGCTACACCTTC. Translation: CASSSPAGYAGYTF.

The rearrangement uses TRBV4-1 and TRBJ1-6; no reliable D call. V lost 0 bases and J lost 1, with 7 bases in between. CDR1 is MGHRA and CDR2 is YSYEKL in the germline V gene. The CDR3 spans 16 residues. CDR3 DNA: TGCGCCAGCAGCCAAGATCCTAGGTCCTATAATTCACCCCTCCACTTT. Translated: CASSQDPRSYNSPLHF.

The chain recombines TRBV5-1 with TRBJ1-1, with D possibly matching TRBD1 (5 bases). From germline, CDR1 is SGHRS and CDR2 YFSETQ. This CDR3 comprises 15 residues. With 4 bases removed from V and 0 bases from J, the gap between germline ends came to 13 bases. CDR3 DNA: TGCGCCAGCAGCCGTCTGGGGGGGATGAACACTGAAGCTTTCTTT. This sequence encodes CASSRLGGMNTEAFF.

The rearrangement joins TRBV28 to TRBJ2-7; D gene ambiguous. In germline, CDR1 is MDHEN, CDR2 SYDVKM. The CDR3 is 13 amino acids. The V end was cut by 5 bases, the J end by 5 bases, with 13 bases between. CDR3 loop: CASSPSGTHEQYF. In nucleotides, the CDR3 is TGTGCCAGCAGTCCCTCGGGTACGCACGAGCAGTACTTC.

The chain links TRBV15 to TRBJ2-5, with 10 bases that match TRBD2. The CDR3 totals 15 residues. Germline V gene sequence: CDR1 LNHNV, CDR2 YYDKDF (reference sequence). V shed 5 bases, J shed 1 base, and the junction held 4 bases outside the gene matches. The CDR3 region has the DNA TGTGCCACCAGCCAAGCGGGGGGGCGCCAAGAGACCCAGTACTTC. Its translation: CATSQAGGRQETQYF.

The V and J genes are TRBV30 and TRBJ2-7; 9 bases line up with TRBD1. CDR3 size: 15 residues. The V gene's germline CDR1 is GTSNPN and CDR2 SVGIG (reference sequence). Trimming at V came to 1 base and at J to 3 bases, leaving 7 bases not matched to a gene. The CDR3 DNA reads as TGTGCCTGGAGTGAGGGGACAGGGCTACGCTACGAGCAGTACTTC. It encodes CAWSEGTGLRYEQYF.

The chain carries TRBV7-8 and TRBJ2-6; TRBD2 matches at 11 bases. This CDR3 comprises 19 residues. J was trimmed by 0 bases and V by 5 bases; bases with no gene match: 9. The germline gives CDR1 SGHVS, CDR2 FQNEAQ. DNA for the CDR3: TGTGCCAGCAGCAGGGGACTAGCGGCGATAAGCTCTGGGGCCAACGTCCTGACTTTC. It encodes CASSRGLAAISSGANVLTF.

This chain joins TRBV6-5 and TRBJ2-1, with D unclear. Germline V gene sequence: CDR1 MNHEY, CDR2 SVGAGI. The CDR3 is 11 amino acids. V was clipped by 4 bases and J by 7 bases, with 5 bases between them. CDR3 sequence reads: CASSLRNEQFF. The DNA of the CDR3 is TGTGCCAGCAGTTTGAGGAATGAGCAGTTCTTC.

The V gene is TRBV19, the J gene TRBJ1-2; D uncertain. The CDR3 runs to 12 residues. V gave up 3 bases and J gave up 4 bases, with 6 bases separating them. Germline-derived CDR1 and CDR2 are LNHDA and SQIVND (reference sequence). DNA for the CDR3: TGTGCCAGTAGTATCGAGAGCTATGGCTACACCTTC. Its translation: CASSIESYGYTF.

The V and J genes are TRBV6-5 and TRBJ1-5, with 7 bases fitting TRBD1. V lost 7 bases and J lost 6; bases outside the gene matches: 9. Germline V gene sequence: CDR1 MNHEY, CDR2 SVGAGI. The CDR3 covers 14 residues. CDR3 sequence: CASTERGQGQPQHF. The CDR3 DNA reads as TGTGCCAGCACGGAAAGGGGGCAGGGTCAGCCCCAGCATTTT.

The chain carries TRBV6-6 and TRBJ2-7; possible D gene TRBD1, 6 bases. Germline V gene data show CDR1 as MNHNY and CDR2 as SVGAGI (reference sequence). The V end lost 5 bases, the J end lost 1 base, and 12 bases lay between the germline ends. The CDR3 covers 14 residues. CDR3: CASSDRTASYEQYF. The CDR3 coding sequence is TGTGCCAGCAGTGACAGGACGGCGTCCTACGAGCAGTACTTC.